The clone carrying this TCR beta chain has only one observation. Its antigen is currently unknown. Here immunoSEQ multiplex PCR was the method, and the copy in TCRdb shows in-frame clones only, minus some. The sample lists around 1,900,000 clones; roughly 95% were seen once. This sample stems from a study of shared clonotypes between healthy human individuals. General observations from the study: Sampling involved blood alone; tissue repertoires likely differ.

The naive CD8 subset, CD45RO-negative cells positively selected for CCR7, excluded terminally differentiated effector memory CD45RA+ cells. After removal of 3 bases from V and 2 bases from J, the junction contained 11 bases not matched to a gene. The CDR3 length is 16 residues. The germline V gene encodes CDR1 SGHRS and CDR2 YFSETQ. This chain links TRBV5-1 with TRBJ2-7, with 7 bases lining up with TRBD1. This receptor was obtained from a man aged 18 to 35 in good health. Some clones in this sample may be carry-over from other donors' samples. Sequencing input: naive CD8+ T cells from PBMCs. The CDR3 region is CASSYGTVTEAYEQYF. The CDR3 region has the DNA TGCGCCAGCAGCTACGGGACAGTCACCGAAGCCTACGAGCAGTACTTC.